The clone carrying this T cell receptor (beta chain) has more than one count but fewer than ten. Its antigen remains unknown. Of the isolated RNA, all was reverse transcribed, and so the sequenced material was expressed TCRB transcripts. Assay: immunoSEQ multiplex PCR; the TCRdb copy retains only in-frame clones and omits some. The table records a few hundred thousand clones, 9.6% of them present only once. These data come from a study of beta chain features in type 1 diabetes. Study-wide background: Healthy donors and patients had similar age, gender and cell yields. Findings of the study overall: Compared to healthy donors, patients appeared to have naive, central memory and Treg TCRB repertoires that were more alike. There was a moderate but significant shortening of TCRB CDR3s in all four CD4+ subsets of Type 1 diabetes patients.

CDR3 length: 18 amino acids. From germline, CDR1 is SGHTA and CDR2 FQGNSA. V dropped 4 bases and J dropped 1 base, with 23 bases sitting between them. This TCR was sampled from a man aged 25 to 40 with type 1 diabetes. The source material was central memory CD4+ T cells from blood. The chain carries TRBV7-2 and TRBJ2-7; D perhaps matches TRBD2 (6 bases). Here the CDR3 DNA reads TGTGCCAGCAGCTCCCATGGGCGGGGCCACTCGGGTTCCTACGAGCAGTACTTC. Protein: CASSSHGRGHSGSYEQYF.